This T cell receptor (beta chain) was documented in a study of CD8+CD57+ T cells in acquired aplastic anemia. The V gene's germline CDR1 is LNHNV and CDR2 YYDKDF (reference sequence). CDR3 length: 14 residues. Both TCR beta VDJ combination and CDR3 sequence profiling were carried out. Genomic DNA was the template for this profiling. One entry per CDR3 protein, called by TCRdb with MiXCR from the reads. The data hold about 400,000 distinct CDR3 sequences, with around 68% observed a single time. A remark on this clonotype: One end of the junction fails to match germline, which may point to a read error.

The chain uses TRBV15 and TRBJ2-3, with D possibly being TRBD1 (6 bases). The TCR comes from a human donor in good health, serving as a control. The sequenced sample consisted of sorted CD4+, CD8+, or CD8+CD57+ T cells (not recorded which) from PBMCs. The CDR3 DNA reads TGTGCCACCAGCGGAGATGGGGACACGAATACGCAGTATTTT. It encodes CATSGDGDTNTQYF.